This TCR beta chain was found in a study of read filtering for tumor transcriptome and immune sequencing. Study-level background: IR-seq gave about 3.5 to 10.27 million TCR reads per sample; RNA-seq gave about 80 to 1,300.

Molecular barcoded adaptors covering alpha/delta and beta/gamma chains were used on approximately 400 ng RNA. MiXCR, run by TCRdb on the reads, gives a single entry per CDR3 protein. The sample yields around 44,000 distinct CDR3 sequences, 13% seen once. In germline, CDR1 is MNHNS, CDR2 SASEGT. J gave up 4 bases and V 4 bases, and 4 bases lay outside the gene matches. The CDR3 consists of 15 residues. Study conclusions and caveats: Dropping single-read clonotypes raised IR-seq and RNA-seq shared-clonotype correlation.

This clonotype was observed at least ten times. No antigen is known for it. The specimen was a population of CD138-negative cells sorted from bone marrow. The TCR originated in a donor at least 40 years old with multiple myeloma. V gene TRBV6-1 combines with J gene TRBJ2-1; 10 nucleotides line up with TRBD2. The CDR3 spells CASSVSSGSYNEQFF. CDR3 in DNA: TGTGCCAGCAGTGTTTCTAGCGGGAGTTACAATGAGCAGTTCTTC.